A single sample gave rise to the 25 T cell receptor beta chains below, sequenced in a study of CD8 T cells in Susac syndrome. Random hexamers were used to reverse transcribe roughly 0.45 to 1 ug of RNA. TCRdb re-analysed the immunoSEQ multiplex PCR reads in MiXCR, keeping a single row per CDR3 protein. The sample has about 150,000 distinct CDR3 sequences, 90% to 95% seen once; the top ten hold about 0.21%. The sequencing input was CD8+ T cells from PBMCs. All receptors come from a human donor with multiple sclerosis.

The chain joins TRBV9 to TRBJ1-1; D unclear. Germline CDR1 is SGDLS and CDR2 is YYNGEE. The V and J ends lost 4 bases and 1 base respectively, with 14 bases between them. The CDR3 runs to 15 residues. The CDR3 bases are TGTGCCAGCAGCCCCCTGGGTAACTCGAACACTGAAGCTTTCTTT. Translated, it gives CASSPLGNSNTEAFF.

The chain is built from TRBV20-1 and TRBJ2-7; 16 nucleotides line up with TRBD2. CDR3 length: 16 amino acids. The V gene's germline CDR1 is DFQATT and CDR2 SNEGSKA (reference sequence). Trimming at V came to 2 bases and at J to 6 bases, leaving 7 bases not matched to a gene. Here the CDR3 reads CSARILGLAGGLEQYF. In DNA, the CDR3 is TGCAGTGCTAGAATCCTGGGACTAGCGGGGGGGCTCGAGCAGTACTTC.

The rearrangement joins TRBV7-9 to TRBJ1-5; TRBD1 is a possible D gene (6 bases). Per the germline V gene, CDR1 is SEHNR and CDR2 is FQNEAQ (reference sequence). This CDR3 has 16 residues. The V and J ends lost 0 bases and 2 bases respectively, with 11 bases between them. CDR3 protein: CASSLAAAGGNQPQHF. DNA of the CDR3: TGTGCCAGCAGCTTAGCGGCGGCAGGGGGCAATCAGCCCCAGCATTTT.

The J gene is TRBJ1-1, the V gene TRBV3-1, with a tentative D call TRBD1 (6 bases). Germline assignment: CDR1 LGHDT and CDR2 YNNKEL (reference sequence). The CDR3 is 15 residues long. Trimming cost V 7 bases and J 1 base, with 16 bases left between them. The CDR3 DNA is TGTGCCAGCAACCACTACCGGACAGCGAACACTGAAGCTTTCTTT. It specifies CASNHYRTANTEAFF.

V and J are TRBV5-6 and TRBJ1-5, with 10 bases fitting TRBD1. J lost 7 bases, V lost 6 bases, and 7 bases had no gene match. From germline, CDR1 is SGHDT and CDR2 YYEEEE. This CDR3 comprises 14 residues. CDR3 sequence: CASTTGTGVQPQHF. In DNA, the CDR3 is TGTGCCAGCACCACCGGGACAGGGGTCCAGCCCCAGCATTTT.

This chain joins TRBV6-6 and TRBJ2-7, with a possible D match to TRBD1 (6 bases). CDR1 is MNHNY, CDR2 SVGAGI, per germline (reference sequence). The CDR3 consists of 13 residues. The V and J ends lost 2 bases and 2 bases respectively, with 7 bases between them. CDR3 residues: CASSYNRAYEQYF. DNA for the CDR3: TGTGCCAGCAGTTACAACAGGGCCTACGAGCAGTACTTC.

The rearrangement uses TRBV19 and TRBJ1-2; TRBD1 matches 11 bases. The CDR3 extends over 14 amino acids. Germline lookup yields CDR1 LNHDA and CDR2 SQIVND (reference sequence). V was pared by 5 bases and J by 8 bases, with 7 bases of the junction left unmatched. The CDR3 DNA is TGTGCCAGTAGTTGGACAGGGGGCTTGGAAGGCTACACCTTC. Translation: CASSWTGGLEGYTF.

The rearrangement joins TRBV30 to TRBJ2-1; D ambiguous. This CDR3 is built from 16 residues. The ends were cut back, 2 bases at V and 6 bases at J, with 20 bases in the middle. Per germline, CDR1 GTSNPN and CDR2 SVGIG (reference sequence). The CDR3, as DNA: TGTGCCTGGAGTCCCCGTCCCCTGGTCCCGGGCAATGAGCAGTTCTTC. This encodes CAWSPRPLVPGNEQFF.

This sequence joins TRBV11-2 and TRBJ2-1, with D hard to call. V dropped 3 bases and J dropped 2 bases, with 5 bases sitting between them. Germline values: CDR1 SGHAT, CDR2 FQNNGV. This CDR3 has 13 residues. As DNA, the CDR3 is TGTGCCAGCAGCTTGCCCGCCTACAATGAGCAGTTCTTC. Translation gives CASSLPAYNEQFF.

Turning to this clonotype: Mismatch with germline at one junction end may stem from a read error. The rearrangement uses TRBV13 and TRBJ1-2, with unresolved D. This CDR3 region has 14 residues. CDR1 and CDR2 (germline): PRHDT, FYEKMQ (reference sequence). CDR3 amino acids: CTALERSKNYGYTF. CDR3 nucleotide sequence: TGCACCGCTCTAGAGCGCAGCAAGAACTATGGCTACACCTTC. Full variable domain (rest looked up from reference TRBV13 and TRBJ1-2): AAGVIQSPRHLIKEKRETATLKCYPIPRHDTVYWYQQGPGQDPQFLISFYEKMQSDKGSIPDRFSAQQFSDYHSELNMSSLELGDSALYFCTALERSKNYGYTFGSGTRLTVV.

The chain is built from TRBV30 and TRBJ2-7; D is possibly TRBD1 (5 bases). Per the germline V gene, CDR1 is GTSNPN and CDR2 is SVGIG (reference sequence). The CDR3 has 14 residues. V was clipped by 2 bases and J by 6 bases, with 17 bases between them. CDR3 sequence reads: CAWSLAGRSGEQYF. As DNA, the CDR3 is TGTGCCTGGAGTTTGGCAGGGCGATCGGGCGAGCAGTACTTC.

The rearrangement joins TRBV20-1 to TRBJ1-2, with 9 positions matching TRBD1. CDR1 is DFQATT, CDR2 SNEGSKA, per germline (reference sequence). CDR3 size: 15 residues. With 0 bases clipped from V and 2 bases from J, the junction kept 4 bases outside the gene matches. The CDR3 DNA reads TGCAGTGCTAGAGATGGGGACAGGGAGAACTATGGCTACACCTTC. This encodes CSARDGDRENYGYTF.

In its sample, this clonotype was seen once. The V and J genes are TRBV27 and TRBJ1-5; D is undetermined. The ends were cut back, 6 bases at V and 1 base at J, with 7 bases in the middle. This CDR3 has 13 residues. Per the germline V gene, CDR1 is MNHEY and CDR2 is SMNVEV (reference sequence). The CDR3 region has the DNA TGTGCCAGCAGCATCTCAAGCAATCAGCCCCAGCATTTT. It specifies CASSISSNQPQHF.

This clonotype was observed once. J is TRBJ1-1 and V is TRBV3-1; no clear D. Germline-derived CDR1 and CDR2 are LGHDT and YNNKEL (reference sequence). V was shortened by 2 bases and J by 2 bases, with 9 bases between the two germline ends. The CDR3 sequence is 14 residues long. The CDR3 coding sequence is TGTGCCAGCAGCCAATCGGGGTCTAACACTGAAGCTTTCTTT. Encoded protein: CASSQSGSNTEAFF.

This clonotype showed up just once. The chain has TRBV7-2 and TRBJ2-1; TRBD2 matches 7 bases. Germline V CDR1 and CDR2: SGHTA, FQGNSA. The V segment lost 7 bases and the J segment 6 bases; nucleotides outside the gene matches: 9. CDR3 length: 14 residues. The CDR3 here is CASTLRLAVNEQFF. The CDR3, as DNA: TGTGCCAGCACCCTTCGACTAGCTGTCAATGAGCAGTTCTTC.

The chain carries TRBV2 and TRBJ1-2, with D tentatively TRBD1 (6 bases). CDR3 size: 14 residues. Germline V gives CDR1 SNHLY, CDR2 FYNNEI. With 8 bases removed from V and 4 bases from J, the gap between germline ends came to 17 bases. CDR3 bases: TGTGCCAGCCCGAAGGTGCAGGGGAGCTATGGCTACACCTTC. It translates to CASPKVQGSYGYTF.

J is TRBJ2-7 and V is TRBV13; tentative D call: TRBD2 (6 bases). The CDR3 is 15 amino acids. Trimming took off 0 bases at V and 0 bases at J, with 9 bases between the two ends. In germline, CDR1 is PRHDT, CDR2 FYEKMQ (reference sequence). The CDR3, as DNA: TGTGCCAGCAGCTTAGGCCTCGGGAGCTCCTACGAGCAGTACTTC. Protein sequence: CASSLGLGSSYEQYF.

This clonotype is a singleton in its sample. The genes are TRBV5-6 and TRBJ1-1; D gene uncertain. The CDR3 spans 15 residues. Germline CDR1 SGHDT, CDR2 YYEEEE. Trimming cost V 1 base and J 1 base, with 11 bases left between them. The CDR3 reads CASSLLLGPNTEAFF. The CDR3 DNA reads as TGTGCCAGCAGCTTGCTCCTCGGACCGAACACTGAAGCTTTCTTT.

This chain links TRBV10-3 with TRBJ1-5; a weak D match, TRBD1 (5 bases). Deletions cut 0 bases from V and 7 bases from J, with 10 bases between. CDR3 length: 14 residues. Germline values: CDR1 ENHRY, CDR2 SYGVKD. CDR3 sequence reads: CAISESGRDQPQHF. The CDR3 DNA sequence: TGTGCCATCAGTGAGTCGGGAAGGGACCAGCCCCAGCATTTT.

The V and J genes are TRBV14 and TRBJ2-1, with D perhaps given as TRBD1 or TRBD2 (5 bases each). Germline CDR1 SGHDN, CDR2 FVKESK. CDR3 length equals 13 residues. The V end was cut by 8 bases, the J end by 6 bases, with 14 bases between. The CDR3 DNA sequence: TGTGCCAGCTTCGGACACCGGGGCAATGAGCAGTTCTTC. Translated: CASFGHRGNEQFF.

The V call is TRBV27, the J call TRBJ2-7; possibly TRBD1 or TRBD2 for D (5 bases each). The CDR3 length is 16 residues. The germline V and J ends were trimmed by 0 bases and 7 bases, with 19 bases remaining between them. Germline V gene sequence: CDR1 MNHEY, CDR2 SMNVEV (reference sequence). CDR3: CASSLSPGQGWGEQYF. CDR3 bases: TGTGCCAGCAGTTTATCTCCGGGGCAGGGCTGGGGAGAGCAGTACTTC.

The chain uses TRBV2 and TRBJ1-5; D call uncertain. The CDR3 is made up of 14 amino acids. Between the trimmed V and J ends, which lost 2 bases and 7 bases, there was a span of 12 bases. Germline loops: CDR1 SNHLY, CDR2 FYNNEI. CDR3 in amino acids: CASSERGRGQPQHF. CDR3 DNA sequence: TGTGCCAGCAGTGAACGGGGTCGTGGACAGCCCCAGCATTTT.

The chain uses TRBV12-3 or TRBV12-4 and TRBJ1-2; no definite D call. This CDR3 contains 11 residues. V shed 6 bases and J shed 4 bases, with 6 bases lying between them. CDR3 DNA: TGTGCCAGCAGGGGCCCCTATGGCTACACCTTC. Protein sequence: CASRGPYGYTF.

This chain links TRBV27 with TRBJ2-7; 8 bases are shared with TRBD2. Germline CDR1 is MNHEY and CDR2 is SMNVEV (reference sequence). J gave up 2 bases and V 4 bases, and 7 bases lay outside the gene matches. The CDR3 runs to 15 residues. This CDR3 is CASSSGLVAPYEQYF. The CDR3 bases are TGTGCCAGCAGTTCGGGACTAGTTGCCCCCTACGAGCAGTACTTC.

This chain links TRBV7-9 with TRBJ2-2, with a weak D call TRBD2 (5 bases). Looked up from germline, CDR1 is SEHNR and CDR2 is FQNEAQ (reference sequence). The CDR3 length is 16 residues. Trimming took off 5 bases at V and 4 bases at J, with 17 bases between the two ends. The CDR3 protein is CASSPREGSSTGELFF. CDR3 DNA sequence: TGTGCCAGCAGCCCCCGGGAAGGTTCGAGCACCGGGGAGCTGTTTTTT.